Listed here is a single T cell receptor beta chain. Its specificity is not known. This specimen comes from a study of cytomegalovirus exposure and HLA in healthy donors. The CDR3 sequence is 13 residues long. The ends lost 4 bases at V and 4 bases at J; junction bases unmatched: 6. The germline V gene encodes CDR1 SQVTM and CDR2 ANQGSEA. Points from the study as a whole: One variant, a missense change in DCLRE1C, was linked in a later analysis to TCR beta V- and J-gene trimming. Being productive about 90% or about 30% of the time was typical of most TCR beta V segments in an earlier analysis. The authors enumerated 164 TCR beta chains as linked to cytomegalovirus.

PCR involved 60 Vbeta and 13 Jbeta primers. The assay was immunoSEQ multiplex PCR, and TCRdb's table has in-frame clones only and misses some. The sample lists almost 200,000 clones, roughly 78% occurring once. The receptor was isolated from a woman younger than 45 in good health and CMV-seropositive. The chain recombines TRBV29-1 with TRBJ1-2, with 7 nucleotides matching TRBD1. The sample consisted of PBMCs. In DNA form, the CDR3 reads TGCAGCGTTGGGAGGACAGGCGCCTATGGCTACACCTTC. This translates into CSVGRTGAYGYTF.